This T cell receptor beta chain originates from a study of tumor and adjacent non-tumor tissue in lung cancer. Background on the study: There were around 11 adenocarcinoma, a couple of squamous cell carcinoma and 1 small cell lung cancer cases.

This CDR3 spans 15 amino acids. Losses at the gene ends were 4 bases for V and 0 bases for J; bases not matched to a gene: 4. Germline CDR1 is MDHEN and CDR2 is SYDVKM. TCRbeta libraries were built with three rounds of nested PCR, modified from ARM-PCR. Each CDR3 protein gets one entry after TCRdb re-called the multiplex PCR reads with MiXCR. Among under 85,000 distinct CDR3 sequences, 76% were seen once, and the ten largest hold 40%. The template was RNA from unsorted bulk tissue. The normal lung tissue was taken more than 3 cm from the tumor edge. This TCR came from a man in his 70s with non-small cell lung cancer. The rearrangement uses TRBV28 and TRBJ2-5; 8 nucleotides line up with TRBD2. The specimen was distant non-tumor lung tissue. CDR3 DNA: TGTGCCAGCAGTTCACGGGGGGGCTACCAAGAGACCCAGTACTTC. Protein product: CASSSRGGYQETQYF.